This paragraph reports one T cell receptor beta chain. The CDR3 covers 16 residues. The germline CDR1 and CDR2 sequences are SGHRS and YFSETQ. Trimming cost V 4 bases and J 8 bases; bases outside gene matches: 13. This sample is part of a study of T cell changes during pregnancy in multiple sclerosis. Only in-frame clones appear in the TCRdb table, and some are missing; sequencing was by immunoSEQ multiplex PCR. Seen here are about 73,000 clones, roughly 88% observed once, and the top ten hold over 7.5%. The source is a female donor in good health, enrolled as a control in a pregnancy study. The chain has TRBV5-1 and TRBJ2-1; 9 bases agree with TRBD2. The source material was peripheral blood, sampled after pregnancy. The CDR3 here is CASSLRGRGGPDEQFF. CDR3 in DNA: TGCGCCAGCAGCCTGAGAGGGCGGGGGGGTCCCGATGAGCAGTTCTTC.